One and the same sample provided the 13 T cell receptor beta chains below, sequenced in a study of shared clonotypes between healthy human individuals. Clones were read by immunoSEQ multiplex PCR, and TCRdb kept only the in-frame ones, dropping some. The table includes some 2 million clones, over 85% detected once. Sequenced input: naive CD4+ T cells sorted from blood. Indicated subset: CD45RA+ positively selected. The receptors here all came from a man aged 18 to 30 in good health.

This clone was recorded only once. This rearrangement joins TRBV19 to TRBJ2-1; 13 bases match TRBD2. After removal of 7 bases from V and 9 bases from J, the junction contained 3 bases not matched to a gene. CDR1 is LNHDA and CDR2 is SQIVND in the germline V gene (reference sequence). The CDR3 runs 13 residues. CDR3 amino acids: CASTTSGRGEQFF. The DNA for the CDR3 is TGTGCCAGTACCACTAGCGGGAGGGGTGAGCAGTTCTTC.

J is TRBJ2-3 and V is TRBV14; 7 nucleotides align to TRBD1. Trimming cost V 4 bases and J 5 bases; bases outside gene matches: 9. This CDR3 is built from 15 residues. Germline loops: CDR1 SGHDN, CDR2 FVKESK. The CDR3 DNA follows: TGTGCCAGCAGCCCAACAGGGGCCCGGAGAGATACGCAGTATTTT. This translates into CASSPTGARRDTQYF.

The chain combines TRBV19 with TRBJ2-3; unclear D gene. The V and J ends lost 7 bases and 4 bases respectively, with 18 bases between them. This CDR3 is built from 15 residues. Germline V gives CDR1 LNHDA, CDR2 SQIVND (reference sequence). As DNA, the CDR3 is TGTGCCAGTAATATGGGGATTGTTTCCGCAGATACGCAGTATTTT. Translation: CASNMGIVSADTQYF.

The DNA for the CDR3 is TGTGCCAGCAGTTACTCGAGGTCAAAGTACTTC. Residues: CASSYSRSKYF. J is TRBJ2-5 and V is TRBV6-6; D gene uncertain. The CDR3 contains 11 residues. The germline gives CDR1 MNHNY, CDR2 SVGAGI (reference sequence). Trimming stripped 0 bases from V and 12 bases from J, with 8 bases between.

V and J are TRBV6-1 and TRBJ1-4; D is ambiguous. Trimming cost V 4 bases and J 0 bases, with 12 bases left between them. The germline CDR1 and CDR2 sequences are MNHNS and SASEGT. This CDR3 contains 16 residues. The CDR3 region is CASSVVLGATNEKLFF. The CDR3 DNA follows: TGTGCCAGCAGTGTAGTTCTTGGCGCAACTAATGAAAAACTGTTTTTT.

The gene calls are TRBV9 and TRBJ2-3; TRBD2 matches at 11 bases. J lost 1 base, V lost 0 bases, and 4 bases had no gene match. CDR1 SGDLS and CDR2 YYNGEE come from the germline V gene. This CDR3 is 17 amino acids long. CDR3 sequence: CASSVEGGLAGTDTQYF. Written as DNA, the CDR3 is TGTGCCAGCAGCGTAGAGGGGGGACTAGCGGGCACAGATACGCAGTATTTT.

The chain uses TRBV29-1 and TRBJ2-2; D is perhaps TRBD2 (7 bases). The CDR3 is made up of 15 amino acids. Trimming took off 6 bases at V and 3 bases at J, with 17 bases between the two ends. Per the germline V gene, CDR1 is SQVTM and CDR2 is ANQGSEA. CDR3 sequence: CSVEIQGGYTGELFF. The CDR3 DNA reads TGCAGCGTGGAAATACAGGGAGGGTACACCGGGGAGCTGTTTTTT.

The chain has TRBV5-1 and TRBJ1-4; 7 bases are a match to TRBD1. The CDR3 has 15 amino acids. Germline loops: CDR1 SGHRS, CDR2 YFSETQ. With V trimmed by 3 bases and J by 5 bases, 7 bases remained unmatched. The chain's CDR3 is CASSSMGTVNEKLFF. CDR3 nucleotides: TGCGCCAGCAGCTCGATGGGGACAGTGAATGAAAAACTGTTTTTT.

V is TRBV6-5 and J is TRBJ2-7, with D uncertain. Germline CDR1 is MNHEY and CDR2 is SVGAGI. V shed 7 bases and J shed 5 bases, with 9 bases lying between them. CDR3 length equals 11 residues. The chain's CDR3 is CASTAANEQYF. CDR3 nucleotides: TGTGCCAGCACGGCAGCTAACGAGCAGTACTTC.

CDR3 amino acids: CASSSQRPGRGSYEQYF. CDR3 sequence (DNA): TGCGCCAGCAGCTCCCAACGACCCGGGAGAGGGTCCTACGAGCAGTACTTC. The chain is built from TRBV5-1 and TRBJ2-7, with D tentatively TRBD2 (6 bases). CDR1 is SGHRS and CDR2 is YFSETQ in the germline V gene. The V and J ends lost 3 bases and 1 base respectively, with 20 bases between them. The length of the CDR3 is 17 residues.

A few counts support this clone. This chain connects TRBV25-1 to TRBJ1-2, with 7 nucleotides matching TRBD1. Germline lookup yields CDR1 MGHDK and CDR2 SYGVNS. This CDR3 spans 12 amino acids. The ends lost 10 bases at V and 10 bases at J; junction bases unmatched: 12. The CDR3 bases are TGTGCCACTCGGGGGGACAGCGAAATCTACACCTTC. This codes for CATRGDSEIYTF.

This clone is a singleton in its sample. The chain employs TRBV7-9 and TRBJ2-5; 8 nucleotides line up with TRBD2. This CDR3 spans 16 amino acids. After removal of 6 bases from V and 3 bases from J, the junction contained 12 bases not matched to a gene. Germline V CDR1 and CDR2: SEHNR, FQNEAQ (reference sequence). CDR3 protein: CASSYRKTSVKETQYF. Here the CDR3 DNA reads TGTGCCAGCAGTTACCGGAAGACTAGCGTAAAAGAGACCCAGTACTTC.

The rearrangement links TRBV7-9 to TRBJ1-2; TRBD1 matches at 7 bases. CDR1 is SEHNR and CDR2 is FQNEAQ in the germline V gene (reference sequence). Germline trimming cut 4 bases from V and 2 bases from J; bases unmatched to any gene: 7. The CDR3 spans 15 residues. CDR3 in amino acids: CASSSGTVMNYGYTF. Here the CDR3 DNA reads TGTGCCAGCAGCTCCGGGACAGTGATGAACTATGGCTACACCTTC.